This T cell receptor beta chain derives from a study of OX40 agonist ivuxolimab in advanced cancers. General study points: CD8+ T cells showed, on average, more clonal expansion than CD4+ cells.

J was trimmed by 5 bases and V by 1 base; bases with no gene match: 10. The length of the CDR3 is 16 residues. Looked up from germline, CDR1 is SGHTA and CDR2 is FQGNSA. In regard to this clone: Antigen unknown.

Profiled with immunoSEQ multiplex PCR; TCRdb holds only in-frame clones, not every one. The table includes fewer than 85,000 clones, around 92% detected once. Sequencing used CD4+ or CD8+ T cells sorted from blood, obtained in a trial of the OX40 agonist ivuxolimab. This clonotype was sampled from an adult with an advanced solid tumor such as melanoma, head and neck, liver or kidney cancer. The chain carries TRBV7-2 and TRBJ2-7, with 8 bases that match TRBD1. The CDR3 spells CASSLEVGTGFHEQYF. CDR3 sequence (DNA): TGTGCCAGCAGCTTAGAAGTAGGGACAGGCTTCCACGAGCAGTACTTC.